Each of the 9 T cell receptor beta chains below was sequenced from the same sample in a study of early T cells in non-severe SARS-CoV-2 infection. MiXCR was run by TCRdb on the 5' RACE reads, yielding one entry per CDR3 protein. The sample includes tens of thousands of distinct CDR3 sequences, more than 9% of them seen just once. Sequencing used whole blood. The receptors stem from an adult who was a healthcare worker with PCR-confirmed SARS-CoV-2 infection or an uninfected control (not recorded which).

This chain links TRBV2 with TRBJ1-2, with D possibly matching TRBD1 (6 bases). The CDR3 spans 11 residues. The germline gives CDR1 SNHLY, CDR2 FYNNEI. V was pared by 5 bases and J by 6 bases, with 7 bases between. The CDR3 loop is CASSWTDGYTF. The CDR3 nucleotides read TGTGCCAGCAGTTGGACAGATGGCTACACCTTC.

This clonotype occurred a few times. The chain is built from TRBV7-2 and TRBJ1-4, with D unresolved. The CDR3 is 13 residues long. The V end lost 1 base, the J end lost 8 bases, and 8 bases lay between the germline ends. Per germline, CDR1 SGHTA and CDR2 FQGNSA. The CDR3 loop reads CASSLDRREKLFF. The CDR3 DNA reads TGTGCCAGCAGCTTAGATAGACGGGAAAAACTGTTTTTT. Supplemented by reference TRBV7-2 and TRBJ1-4, the full variable domain reads GAGVSQSPSNKVTEKGKDVELRCDPISGHTALYWYRQSLGQGLEFLIYFQGNSAPDKSGLPSDRFSAERTGGSVSTLTIQRTQQEDSAVYLCASSLDRREKLFFGSGTQLSVL.

This clonotype has at least ten counts. V usage is TRBV3-1 and J usage is TRBJ2-2, with D perhaps TRBD2 (6 bases). The CDR3 loop spans 14 amino acids. Germline V gene sequence: CDR1 LGHDT, CDR2 YNNKEL (reference sequence). V lost 2 bases and J lost 4, with 8 bases in between. DNA of the CDR3: TGTGCCAGCAGCCAAACTAGCTCCACCGGGGAGCTGTTTTTT. As protein: CASSQTSSTGELFF. The full variable domain, in which reference TRBV3-1 and TRBJ2-2 provide the parts outside the CDR3, is DTAVSQTPKYLVTQMGNDKSIKCEQNLGHDTMYWYKQDSKKFLKIMFSYNNKELIINETVPNRFSPKSPDKAHLNLHINSLELGDSAVYFCASSQTSSTGELFFGEGSRLTVL.

This clonotype was picked up a small number of times. The rearrangement joins TRBV29-1 to TRBJ2-7; 8 bases line up with TRBD2. The CDR3 contains 14 residues. Losses at the gene ends were 5 bases for V and 7 bases for J; bases not matched to a gene: 13. Germline loops: CDR1 SQVTM, CDR2 ANQGSEA. DNA of the CDR3: TGCAGCGTTCTCAAGACGCGGGGGGCCGGGGAGCAGTACTTC. It translates to CSVLKTRGAGEQYF.

This clonotype was found a few times. V and J are TRBV9 and TRBJ2-7; 8 positions match TRBD2. This CDR3 region has 15 residues. Germline CDR1 reads SGDLS; CDR2 reads YYNGEE. Trimming at V came to 4 bases and at J to 3 bases, leaving 9 bases not matched to a gene. CDR3 bases: TGTGCCAGCAGCCCCCGGACTAGCCGGAACTACGAGCAGTACTTC. This translates into CASSPRTSRNYEQYF.

This clonotype was counted at least ten times. This chain links TRBV6-6 with TRBJ2-2; D not certain. Germline loops: CDR1 MNHNY, CDR2 SVGAGI (reference sequence). Trimming took off 7 bases at V and 0 bases at J, with 9 bases between the two ends. This CDR3 comprises 14 residues. CDR3 region: CASNERTNTGELFF. As DNA, the CDR3 is TGTGCCAGCAATGAGCGCACGAACACCGGGGAGCTGTTTTTT.

With respect to this clonotype: A clone one base away is much larger, so this may be a read error. The gene calls are TRBV5-1 and TRBJ2-3; a possible D gene is TRBD2 (5 bases). Germline CDR1 is SGHRS and CDR2 is YFSETQ. The CDR3 sequence is 14 residues long. The CDR3 DNA is TGCGCCAGCAGCTTGGAGGGAGCCCCAGATACGCAGTGTTTT. Translating it yields CASSLEGAPDTQCF.

This clonotype was detected many times. The rearrangement links TRBV6-1 to TRBJ1-2; D is unresolved. Germline CDR1 and CDR2: MNHNS and SASEGT. The V end was cut by 1 base, the J end by 5 bases, with 5 bases between. The CDR3 contains 12 residues. CDR3 in DNA: TGTGCCAGCAGTGAAGGGGATTATGGCTACACCTTC. This encodes CASSEGDYGYTF.

This clonotype was detected ten times or more. J is TRBJ2-1 and V is TRBV15; D is perhaps TRBD1 or TRBD2 (5 bases each). Trimming removed 4 bases from V and 8 bases from J, with 21 bases in between. CDR1 is LNHNV, CDR2 YYDKDF, per germline (reference sequence). CDR3 length equals 16 residues. The CDR3 loop is CATSTYPLGASYEQFF. For the CDR3, the DNA is TGTGCCACCAGCACCTACCCGCTCGGGGCCTCGTATGAGCAGTTCTTC.